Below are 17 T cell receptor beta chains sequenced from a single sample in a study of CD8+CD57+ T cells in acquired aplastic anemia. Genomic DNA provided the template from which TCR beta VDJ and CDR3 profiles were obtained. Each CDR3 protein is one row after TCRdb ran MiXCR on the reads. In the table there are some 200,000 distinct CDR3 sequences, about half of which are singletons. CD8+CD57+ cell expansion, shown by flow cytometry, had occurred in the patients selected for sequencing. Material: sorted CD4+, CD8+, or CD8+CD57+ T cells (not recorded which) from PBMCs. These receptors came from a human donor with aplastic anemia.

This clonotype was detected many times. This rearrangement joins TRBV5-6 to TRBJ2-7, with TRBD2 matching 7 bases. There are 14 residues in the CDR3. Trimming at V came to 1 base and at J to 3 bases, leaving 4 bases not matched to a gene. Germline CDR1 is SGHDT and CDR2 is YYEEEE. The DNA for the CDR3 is TGTGCCAGCAGCTTGAGTGGCGGGGGCTACGAGCAGTACTTC. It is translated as CASSLSGGGYEQYF.

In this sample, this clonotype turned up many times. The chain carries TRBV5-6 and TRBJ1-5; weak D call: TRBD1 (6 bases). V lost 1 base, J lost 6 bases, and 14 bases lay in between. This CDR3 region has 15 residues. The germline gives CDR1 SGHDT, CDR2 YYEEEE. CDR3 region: CASSLSQGIVQPQHF. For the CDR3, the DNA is TGTGCCAGCAGCTTGTCACAGGGAATAGTTCAGCCCCAGCATTTT.

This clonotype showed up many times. The DNA of the CDR3 is TGTGCCAGCATCGCAGGGCGCTACAATGAGCAGTTCTTC. It specifies CASIAGRYNEQFF. The rearrangement uses TRBV6-1 and TRBJ2-1, with D possibly being TRBD1 (5 bases). V gave up 7 bases and J gave up 3 bases, with 10 bases separating them. From germline, CDR1 is MNHNS and CDR2 SASEGT. The CDR3 spans 13 residues.

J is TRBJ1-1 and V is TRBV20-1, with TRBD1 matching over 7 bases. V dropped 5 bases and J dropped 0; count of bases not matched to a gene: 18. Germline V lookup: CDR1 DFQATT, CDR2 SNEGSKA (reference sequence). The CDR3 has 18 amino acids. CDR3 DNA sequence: TGCAGTGCTCCCCCCGGAGGACAGGCAGGAGCCTTGAACACTGAAGCTTTCTTT. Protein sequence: CSAPPGGQAGALNTEAFF.

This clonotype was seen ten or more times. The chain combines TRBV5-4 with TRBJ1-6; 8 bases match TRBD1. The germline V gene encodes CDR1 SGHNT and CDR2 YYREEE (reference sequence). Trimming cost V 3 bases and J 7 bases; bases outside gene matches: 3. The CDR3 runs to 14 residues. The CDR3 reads CASSSGQENSPLHF. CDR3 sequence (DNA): TGTGCCAGCAGCTCGGGACAGGAGAATTCACCCCTCCACTTT.

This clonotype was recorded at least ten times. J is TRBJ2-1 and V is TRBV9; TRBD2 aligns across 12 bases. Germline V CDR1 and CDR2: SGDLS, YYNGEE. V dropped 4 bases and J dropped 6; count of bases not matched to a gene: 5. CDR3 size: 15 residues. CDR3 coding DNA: TGTGCCAGCAGCTTACTAGCGGGGGGCATCAATGAGCAGTTCTTC. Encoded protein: CASSLLAGGINEQFF.

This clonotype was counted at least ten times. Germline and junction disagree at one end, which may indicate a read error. CDR3 nucleotides: TGTGCCAGCACTGAAGGGACAGGGGGCGGCGAGCAGTACTTC. Its protein product is CASTEGTGGGEQYF. The V gene is TRBV2, the J gene TRBJ2-7; 12 bases fit TRBD1. CDR1 is SNHLY, CDR2 FYNNEI, per germline. The CDR3 spans 14 residues.

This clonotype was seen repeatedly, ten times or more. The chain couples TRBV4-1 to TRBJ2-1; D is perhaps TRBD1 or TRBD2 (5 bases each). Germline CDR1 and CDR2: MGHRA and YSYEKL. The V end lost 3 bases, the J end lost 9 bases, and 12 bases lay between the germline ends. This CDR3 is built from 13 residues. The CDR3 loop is CASSQSWGSEQFF. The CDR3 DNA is TGCGCCAGCAGCCAGTCCTGGGGGAGTGAGCAGTTCTTC.

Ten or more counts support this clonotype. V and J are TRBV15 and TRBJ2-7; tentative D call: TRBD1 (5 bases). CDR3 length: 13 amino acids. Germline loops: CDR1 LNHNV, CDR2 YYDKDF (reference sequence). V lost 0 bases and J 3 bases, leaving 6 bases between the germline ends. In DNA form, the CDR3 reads TGTGCCACCAGCAGAGACACAGGCTACGAGCAGTACTTC. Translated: CATSRDTGYEQYF.

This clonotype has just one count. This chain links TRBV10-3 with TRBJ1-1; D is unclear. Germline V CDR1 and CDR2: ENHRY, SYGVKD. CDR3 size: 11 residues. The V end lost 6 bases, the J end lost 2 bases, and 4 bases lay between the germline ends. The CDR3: CAISSNTEAFF. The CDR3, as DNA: TGTGCCATCAGCAGCAACACTGAAGCTTTCTTT.

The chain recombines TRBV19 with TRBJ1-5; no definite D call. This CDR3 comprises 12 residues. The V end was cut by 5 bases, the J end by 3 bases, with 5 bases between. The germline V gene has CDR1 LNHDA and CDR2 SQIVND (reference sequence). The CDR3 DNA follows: TGTGCCAGTAGTTCCCCCAATCAGCCCCAGCATTTT. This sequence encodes CASSSPNQPQHF.

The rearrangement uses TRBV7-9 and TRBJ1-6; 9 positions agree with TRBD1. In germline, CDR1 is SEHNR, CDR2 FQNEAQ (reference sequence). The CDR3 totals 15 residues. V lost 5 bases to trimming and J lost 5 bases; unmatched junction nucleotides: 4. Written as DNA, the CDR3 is TGTGCCAGCAGCCTAGGGGACAGGGATAATTCACCCCTCCACTTT. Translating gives CASSLGDRDNSPLHF.

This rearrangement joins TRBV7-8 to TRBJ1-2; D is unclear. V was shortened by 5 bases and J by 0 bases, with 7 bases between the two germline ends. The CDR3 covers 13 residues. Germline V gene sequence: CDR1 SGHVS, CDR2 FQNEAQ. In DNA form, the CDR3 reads TGTGCCAGCAGCGGAGCCACTAACTATGGCTACACCTTC. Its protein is CASSGATNYGYTF. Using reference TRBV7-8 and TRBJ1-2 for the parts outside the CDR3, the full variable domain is GAGVSQSPRYKVAKRGQDVALRCDPISGHVSLFWYQQALGQGPEFLTYFQNEAQLDKSGLPSDRFFAERPEGSVSTLKIQRTQQEDSAVYLCASSGATNYGYTFGSGTRLTVV.

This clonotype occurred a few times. DNA for the CDR3: TGTGCCTGGAGTGAAACCTCAGGGACAGGAGACTATGGCTACACCTTC. This encodes CAWSETSGTGDYGYTF. V and J are TRBV30 and TRBJ1-2; 8 nucleotides agree with TRBD1. The CDR3 extends over 16 amino acids. From germline, CDR1 is GTSNPN and CDR2 SVGIG (reference sequence). The J segment lost 3 bases and the V segment lost 1 base, leaving 10 bases of the junction unmatched.

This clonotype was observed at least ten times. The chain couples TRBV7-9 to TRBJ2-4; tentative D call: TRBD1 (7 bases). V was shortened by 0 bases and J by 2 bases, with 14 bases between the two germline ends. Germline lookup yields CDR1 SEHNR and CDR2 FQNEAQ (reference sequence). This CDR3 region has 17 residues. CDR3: CASSLAGGTASKNIQYF. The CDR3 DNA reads TGTGCCAGCAGCTTAGCTGGAGGGACAGCTTCCAAAAACATTCAGTACTTC.

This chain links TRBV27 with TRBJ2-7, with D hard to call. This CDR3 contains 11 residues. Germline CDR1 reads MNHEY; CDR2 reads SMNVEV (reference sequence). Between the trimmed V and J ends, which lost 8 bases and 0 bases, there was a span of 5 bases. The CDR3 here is CASGASYEQYF. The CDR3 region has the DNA TGTGCCAGCGGTGCCTCCTACGAGCAGTACTTC.

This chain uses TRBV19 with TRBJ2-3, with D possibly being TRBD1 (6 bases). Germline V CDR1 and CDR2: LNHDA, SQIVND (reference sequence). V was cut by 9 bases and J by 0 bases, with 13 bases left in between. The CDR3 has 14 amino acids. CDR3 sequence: CASSQGISTDTQYF. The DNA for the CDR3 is TGTGCCAGCAGCCAGGGGATTAGCACAGATACGCAGTATTTT.